The TCR beta chain described here comes from a study of OX40 agonist ivuxolimab in advanced cancers. Overall study: Partial responses were achieved by three patients, one with hepatocellular carcinoma and two with cutaneous melanoma. Study results and limitations: Relatively little clonal expansion, among the lowest observed, appeared in partial responders at 0.1-3.0 mg/kg.

Blood specimens came from baseline, cycle 4 day 1, and cycle 7 day 1. Remarks on this clone: The antigen is undetermined.

This CDR3 spans 14 amino acids. CDR1 SEHNR and CDR2 FQNEAQ come from the germline V gene (reference sequence). Method: immunoSEQ multiplex PCR; TCRdb's copy keeps in-frame clones and lacks some. The data show roughly 16,000 clones, with nearly 75% seen just once and roughly a quarter held by the top ten. This TCR came from an adult with an advanced solid tumor such as melanoma, head and neck, liver or kidney cancer. This chain connects TRBV7-9 to TRBJ2-5; D is ambiguous. The J call may not be correct, given that the DNA end is closer to TRBJ2-7. This specimen was CD4+ or CD8+ T cells sorted from blood, taken in a trial of the OX40 agonist ivuxolimab. The CDR3 sequence is CASSHNWSPYEQYF. The DNA for the CDR3 is TGTGCCAGCAGCCATAATTGGTCCCCGTACGAGCAGTACTTC.